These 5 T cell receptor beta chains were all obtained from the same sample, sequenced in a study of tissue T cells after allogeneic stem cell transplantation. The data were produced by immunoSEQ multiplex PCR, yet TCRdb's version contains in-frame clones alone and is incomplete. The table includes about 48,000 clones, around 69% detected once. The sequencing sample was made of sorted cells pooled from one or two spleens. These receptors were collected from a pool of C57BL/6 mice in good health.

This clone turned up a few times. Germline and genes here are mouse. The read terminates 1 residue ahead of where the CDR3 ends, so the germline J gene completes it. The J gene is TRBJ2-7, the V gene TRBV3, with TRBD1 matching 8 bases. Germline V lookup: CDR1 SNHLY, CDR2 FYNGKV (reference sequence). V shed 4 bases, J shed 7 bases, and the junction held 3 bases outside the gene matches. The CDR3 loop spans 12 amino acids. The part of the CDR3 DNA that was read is TGTGCCAGCAGCTCCGACAGGGGAGAACAGTAC. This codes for CASSSDRGEQY. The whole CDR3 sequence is CASSSDRGEQYF.

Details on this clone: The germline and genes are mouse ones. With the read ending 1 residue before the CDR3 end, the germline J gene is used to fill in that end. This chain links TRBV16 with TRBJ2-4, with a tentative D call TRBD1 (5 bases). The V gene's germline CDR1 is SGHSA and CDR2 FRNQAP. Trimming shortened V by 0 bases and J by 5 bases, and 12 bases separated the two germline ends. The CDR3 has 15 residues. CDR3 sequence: CASSLDGKRGNTLYF. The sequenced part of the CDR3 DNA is TGTGCAAGCAGCTTAGATGGAAAGAGGGGAAACACCTTGTAC.

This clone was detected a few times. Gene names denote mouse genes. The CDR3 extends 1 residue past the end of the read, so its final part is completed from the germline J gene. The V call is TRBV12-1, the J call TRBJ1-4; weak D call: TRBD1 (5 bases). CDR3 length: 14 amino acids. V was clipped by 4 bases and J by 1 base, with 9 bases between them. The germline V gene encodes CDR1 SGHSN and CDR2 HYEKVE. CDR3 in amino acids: CASSTGSSNERLFF. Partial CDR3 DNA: TGTGCCAGCTCAACAGGATCTTCCAACGAAAGATTATTT.

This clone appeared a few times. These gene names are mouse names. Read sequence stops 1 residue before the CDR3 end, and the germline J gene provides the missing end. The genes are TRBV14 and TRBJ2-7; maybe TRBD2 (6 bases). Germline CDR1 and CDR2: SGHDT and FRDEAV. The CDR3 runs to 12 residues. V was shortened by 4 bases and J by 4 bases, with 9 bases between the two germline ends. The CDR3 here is CASSLTGYEQYF. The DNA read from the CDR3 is TGTGCCAGCAGTCTCACTGGGTATGAACAGTAC.

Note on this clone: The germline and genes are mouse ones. The covered CDR3 bases are TGCACCTGCAGTGCACGACAGACAAACTCCGACTACACC. Protein product: CTCSARQTNSDYT. The whole CDR3 protein reads CTCSARQTNSDYTF. V and J are TRBV1 and TRBJ1-2; D possibly corresponds to TRBD1 (5 bases). The observed sequence ends 1 residue before the CDR3 terminus, with the missing tail filled in from the germline J gene. The germline V gene has CDR1 NSQYPW and CDR2 LRSPGD (reference sequence). This CDR3 comprises 14 residues. Trimming shortened V by 2 bases and J by 0 bases, and 7 bases separated the two germline ends.